Below are 8 T cell receptor beta chains sequenced from a single sample in a study of blood T cell repertoires in COVID-19. Method: immunoSEQ multiplex PCR; TCRdb's copy keeps in-frame clones and lacks some. Here the sample spans roughly 100,000 clones, 77% being singletons. Material: peripheral blood. Receptors were obtained from a woman over 75 with acute or convalescent COVID-19.

The V gene is TRBV7-2, the J gene TRBJ2-5; maybe TRBD1 (5 bases). Germline V lookup: CDR1 SGHTA, CDR2 FQGNSA. The CDR3 loop spans 16 amino acids. The germline V and J ends were trimmed by 5 bases and 1 base, with 17 bases remaining between them. CDR3 in amino acids: CASSPKRRGFQETQYF. The CDR3 nucleotides read TGTGCCAGCAGCCCGAAAAGAAGGGGCTTCCAAGAGACCCAGTACTTC.

The chain has TRBV5-1 and TRBJ2-1; TRBD2 might be the D (6 bases). V dropped 4 bases and J dropped 9 bases, with 17 bases sitting between them. The CDR3 covers 14 residues. Germline V gene sequence: CDR1 SGHRS, CDR2 YFSETQ. CDR3 DNA sequence: TGCGCCAGCAGCCCCCTGACGGGGGAAGGTGAGCAGTTCTTC. Translated: CASSPLTGEGEQFF.

V gene TRBV7-2 combines with J gene TRBJ1-2; the match to TRBD1 covers 7 bases. Germline V lookup: CDR1 SGHTA, CDR2 FQGNSA. The CDR3 has 13 residues. Unmatched junction bases numbered 2, after V lost 4 bases and J lost 3 bases. This chain's CDR3 is CASSSGQDYGYTF. The CDR3 coding sequence is TGTGCCAGCAGCTCCGGACAGGACTATGGCTACACCTTC.

This chain connects TRBV19 to TRBJ1-5; D possibly corresponds to TRBD1 (6 bases). V dropped 4 bases and J dropped 6 bases, with 10 bases sitting between them. The CDR3 runs 13 residues. Germline-derived CDR1 and CDR2 are LNHDA and SQIVND (reference sequence). The CDR3 nucleotides read TGTGCCAGTAGTAAGCAGGGGAGTCAGCCCCAGCATTTT. This gives the protein CASSKQGSQPQHF.

The gene calls are TRBV2 and TRBJ1-1; 8 bases fit TRBD1. CDR1 and CDR2 (germline): SNHLY, FYNNEI. The CDR3 totals 13 residues. V lost 11 bases to trimming and J lost 1 base; unmatched junction nucleotides: 6. The CDR3 nucleotides read TGTGCCGTCAGCGGACAGGGGAACACTGAAGCTTTCTTT. This codes for CAVSGQGNTEAFF.

The chain carries TRBV28 and TRBJ2-7, with D possibly being TRBD1 (6 bases). V shed 1 base and J shed 3 bases, with 10 bases lying between them. The CDR3 totals 14 residues. The germline gives CDR1 MDHEN, CDR2 SYDVKM. CDR3 DNA sequence: TGTGCCAGCAGTTTATCAGGACAGTACTACGAGCAGTACTTC. This encodes CASSLSGQYYEQYF.

This clone has more than one count but fewer than ten. This rearrangement joins TRBV5-6 to TRBJ1-2, with 7 bases fitting TRBD1. V was clipped by 3 bases and J by 4 bases; unmatched bases: 21. CDR3 size: 19 residues. The V gene's germline CDR1 is SGHDT and CDR2 YYEEEE. CDR3 residues: CASSYALGQEYSSGYGYTF. The CDR3 DNA sequence: TGTGCCAGCAGCTACGCCCTCGGACAGGAATATTCCAGTGGCTATGGCTACACCTTC.

The sample holds one count of this clone. The V gene is TRBV6-2 or TRBV6-3, the J gene TRBJ1-2; the D is unclear. Per the germline V gene, CDR1 is MNHEY and CDR2 is SVGEGT. The CDR3 is 12 residues long. V lost 0 bases and J lost 4, with 3 bases in between. CDR3 DNA: TGTGCCAGCAGTTACTCTCGCTATGGCTACACCTTC. It specifies CASSYSRYGYTF.